This T cell receptor beta chain is from a study of vaccination and CD4 T cells after COVID-19 (dated by TCRdb to 2022 to 2024). The study in broad terms: In the convalescent cohort there were six males and four females, among whom were two Hispanic individuals, seven Caucasians, two Asians and one multiracial person. Participants received two doses of either the Pfizer-BioNTech BNT162b2 vaccine (n=8) or the Moderna mRNA-1273 vaccine (n=2). Post-COVID blood samples were collected from convalescent patients a median of approximately 100 days after diagnosis, with a range of about 30 to 161 days. The time from the second vaccine dose to post-vaccine blood sampling had a median of roughly 70 days and ranged from 14 to 241 days. For stimulating the cultures, overlapping spike peptide pools were used, derived from SARS-CoV-2 as well as from the common cold coronaviruses HCoV-NL63, HCoV-OC43 and HCoV-229E. As controls, cultures received a CEFX viral epitope pool (the positive control), an HIV-1 Nef peptide pool (the negative control), or no peptide at all. The spike-specific CD4+ TCR repertoire was compared before and after mRNA vaccination in over nine COVID-19 convalescent patients and a handful of infection-naive healthy vaccine recipients. Memory CD4+ T cell crossreactivity between SARS-CoV-2 and common cold coronavirus spike proteins was assessed at the TCR clonotype level in an earlier paper using these donors. The research as a whole found: In convalescent patients, a median about 86% of post-vaccine SARS-CoV-2-reactive clones were detected only after vaccination, and vaccine-specific priming was suggested by this finding. Nearly all vaccine-specific clones in convalescent patients (304 of 307) were mono-reactive for SARS-CoV-2 spike rather than cross-reactive with common cold coronaviruses. An increase in the median number of SARS-CoV-2-reactive clonotypes from around 20 after infection to 38 after vaccination was observed, but the change was not found to be significant. The study included relatively few convalescent patients and did not analyze early timepoints after natural infection.

Taken with the paper, the label for treatment or condition translates to: approximately 9-day PBMC culture with coronavirus spike peptide pools or control peptides (ViraFEST assay). CD4+ T cells from unexposed donors were collected before the COVID-19 pandemic (2011-2018). The ViraFEST assay was used in the study, in which antigen-specific T cells were expanded with peptide pools and expanded clonotypes were subsequently identified by TCR sequencing. Each well held approximately 2 million PBMCs cultured in IMDM containing approximately 5% human AB serum and around 10 IU/ml IL-2, with 8.5 to 10 ug/ml peptide pools added. Half of the culture medium was replaced with fresh IL-2-containing medium on days 3 and 7. After 9 to 11 days of culture, CD4+ T cells were isolated by negative selection with the EasySep CD4+ T cell isolation kit. As far as cell numbers permitted, CD4+ T cells from unexposed donors were tested for reactivity against SARS-CoV-2 S and N as well as four spike pools from common cold coronaviruses. Ficoll-Paque Plus gradient centrifugation was used to isolate PBMCs from whole blood, and the isolated PBMCs were then either used fresh or cryopreserved at -140C. In general, triplicate wells were set up for every culture condition. Leukapheresis product for the unexposed donors was bought commercially.

With regard to this clonotype: The antigen it binds to is not known. No quality values exist for individual bases; no much larger clone is one base distant.

The CDR3 sequence holds 12 residues, the cysteine and phenylalanine included. Just CDR3 DNA is preserved here, 36 bases in frame from base 1. The germline V gene encodes CDR1 LNHDA and CDR2 SQIVND (reference sequence). V was cut back by 5 bases and J by 4 bases, leaving a gap of 6 bases between them. Library preparation was by PCR. At the Johns Hopkins FTIC core, DNA from the cultured CD4+ T cells underwent TCR sequencing with the Oncomine TCR Beta short-read assay. The QIAamp micro DNA kit was used to extract genomic DNA from the cultured CD4+ T cells. Oncomine TCR Beta libraries made from cultured CD4+ T cells were pooled using unique dual indexes and sequenced on an Illumina iSeq 100. The authors processed their data as follows. Non-productive sequences were filtered out, and CDR3s that did not start with C, did not end with F or W, or were shorter than 7 amino acids were discarded. Antigen-specific clonotypes were identified with the MANAFEST web application by comparing peptide-stimulated wells with reference and other culture wells. Positive clones required FDR below 0.05, an odds ratio above 5, and productive frequency above 0.1% in at least two of three replicate wells. A clonotype was classed as cross-reactive if the clonotype showed significant expansion both in SARS-CoV-2 spike wells and in at least one common cold coronavirus spike condition. Levenshtein distances (stringdist) and unrooted phylogenetic trees (ape) in R version 3.6.1 were used to assess CDR3 homology. TCRdb ran its own pipeline on the public reads, namely fastp trimming at Q25 and MiXCR clone calling, and kept in-frame beta chains. When rows share a CDR3 protein, they turn into one entry using the most common DNA and genes. For this entry, the V and J calls and clone size follow TCRdb and not the study's own pipeline. The sample table records approximately 7,100 distinct CDR3 sequences; 41% of these occur just once. The top ten constitute about 34% of the sample.

The sequencing input was CD4+ T cells from blood, cultured in vitro. The rearranged segments are TRBV19 and TRBJ1-3, with the D gene uncertain. This TCR derives from a human donor in good health. The bases are TGTGCCAGTAGTCTGGAGGGAAACACCATATATTTT. The resulting protein is CASSLEGNTIYF.